Here is one TCR beta chain with its context. The CDR3 consists of 15 residues. Trimming removed 6 bases from V and 8 bases from J; junction bases left unmatched: 9. Germline-derived CDR1 and CDR2 are ENHRY and SYGVKD. This record belongs to a study of shared clonotypes between healthy human individuals. It was at deep level that the assay was run. Genomic DNA per cell subset filled all wells of several immunoSEQ plates. The protocol was immunoSEQ multiplex PCR, while the TCRdb copy is restricted to in-frame clones and leaves out a portion. The data show approximately 510,000 clones, with 70% to 80% seen just once and under 15% held by the top ten.

Sequences were obtained from PBMCs. V and J are TRBV10-3 and TRBJ2-1; TRBD2 aligns across 11 bases. This receptor was identified in a middle-aged woman in good health. Some clones in this sample may be carry-over from other donors' samples. The CDR3 is CAIRTSGTGAHEQFF. CDR3 sequence (DNA): TGTGCCATCAGGACTAGCGGGACAGGTGCCCATGAGCAGTTCTTC.